The TCR beta chain described here comes from a study of blood T cell repertoires in COVID-19. The ends were cut back, 4 bases at V and 3 bases at J, with 13 bases in the middle. CDR1 MNHEY and CDR2 SMNVEV come from the germline V gene (reference sequence). CDR3 length: 15 residues. The protocol was immunoSEQ multiplex PCR, while the TCRdb copy is restricted to in-frame clones and leaves out a portion. In the table there are approximately 210,000 clones, about 85% of which are singletons. This TCR came from a man between 65 and 80 years old with acute or convalescent COVID-19. The chain has TRBV27 and TRBJ2-1, with a possible D match to TRBD1 (5 bases). The sequencing input was peripheral blood. CDR3 loop: CASSSRAGVYNEQFF. CDR3 sequence (DNA): TGTGCCAGCAGTTCCAGGGCAGGTGTCTACAATGAGCAGTTCTTC.